This is a list of T cell receptor beta chains from one sample in a study of T cells in tumors after PD-1 blockade. Measured with immunoSEQ multiplex PCR; TCRdb has only the in-frame clones, and not every one. The sample contains roughly 6,100 clones, about 63% of which appear only once. Specimen: tumor tissue, collected before anti-PD-1 treatment. These receptors all come from a human donor with basal cell carcinoma. The CDR3 runs from the conserved cysteine through the conserved F or W. D genes are given only for firm matches. Size tells how often a clone was seen (once, few, many) or the class of an expanded clone, and some rows leave it out.

CDR3nt: TGTGCCAGTAGTTTCACATTCGGGACTGGGGATGAAAAACTGTTTTTT
CDR3aa: CASSFTFGTGDEKLFF
v_gene: TRBV19
d_gene: NA
len: 16
abundance: NA
j_gene: TRBJ1-4

CDR3nt: TGTGCCAGTCTCGGAAACAGGGGAGCGAACTATGGCTACACCTTC
CDR3aa: CASLGNRGANYGYTF
v_gene: TRBV19
d_gene: TRBD1
len: 15
abundance: NA
j_gene: TRBJ1-2

CDR3nt: TGCAGCGTTGTAGTCCGCTCGACAGGGGGTTATCGAGGCTACACCTTC
CDR3aa: CSVVVRSTGGYRGYTF
v_gene: TRBV29-1
d_gene: TRBD1
len: 16
abundance: NA
j_gene: TRBJ1-2

CDR3nt: TGTGCCAGCAGCCGAACAGGGTGGAGCACTGAAGCTTTCTTT
CDR3aa: CASSRTGWSTEAFF
v_gene: TRBV3-1/TRBV3-2
d_gene: NA
len: 14
abundance: NA
j_gene: TRBJ1-1

CDR3nt: TGTGCCAGCAGTTTTTTGCTACAGGGTTCACCCCTCCACTTT
CDR3aa: CASSFLLQGSPLHF
v_gene: TRBV2
d_gene: NA
len: 14
abundance: NA
j_gene: TRBJ1-6

CDR3nt: TGTGCCAGCAGCTTTCCAGGGGTCGGTTCACCCCTCCACTTT
CDR3aa: CASSFPGVGSPLHF
v_gene: TRBV11-3
d_gene: NA
len: 14
abundance: NA
j_gene: TRBJ1-6

CDR3nt: TGTGCCAGTAGTATAGATAAAAATCAGCCCCAGCATTTT
CDR3aa: CASSIDKNQPQHF
v_gene: TRBV19
d_gene: NA
len: 13
abundance: NA
j_gene: TRBJ1-5

CDR3nt: TGTGCCAGCAGCCCGACGGGGGGCTTCTATGGCTACACCTTC
CDR3aa: CASSPTGGFYGYTF
v_gene: TRBV9
d_gene: NA
len: 14
abundance: NA
j_gene: TRBJ1-2

CDR3nt: TGTGCCAGCAGATTGGACAGCACAGATACGCAGTATTTT
CDR3aa: CASRLDSTDTQYF
v_gene: TRBV6-6
d_gene: NA
len: 13
abundance: NA
j_gene: TRBJ2-3

CDR3nt: TGTGCCAGCAGCGTAGGTTGGGAGCCCAATGAGCAGTTCTTC
CDR3aa: CASSVGWEPNEQFF
v_gene: TRBV11-3
d_gene: NA
len: 14
abundance: NA
j_gene: TRBJ2-1

CDR3nt: TGCGCCAGCAGCCAAGATTCGGGCAGGGGGCCTAACTATGGCTACACCTTC
CDR3aa: CASSQDSGRGPNYGYTF
v_gene: TRBV4-1
d_gene: TRBD1
len: 17
abundance: NA
j_gene: TRBJ1-2

CDR3nt: TGTGCCAGCAGCTTGTTAGGAAGAGGGCAAGAGACCCAGTACTTC
CDR3aa: CASSLLGRGQETQYF
v_gene: TRBV5-6
d_gene: NA
len: 15
abundance: NA
j_gene: TRBJ2-5

CDR3nt: TGTGCCAGCAGCTGGCCGGGACTAGCGGCCGAGCAGTACTTC
CDR3aa: CASSWPGLAAEQYF
v_gene: TRBV5-6
d_gene: TRBD2
len: 14
abundance: few
j_gene: TRBJ2-7

CDR3nt: TGTGCCAGCAGTTACCTACGGGCACACGGATCACCCCTCCACTTT
CDR3aa: CASSYLRAHGSPLHF
v_gene: TRBV6-5
d_gene: NA
len: 15
abundance: NA
j_gene: TRBJ1-6

CDR3nt: TGCGCCAGCAGTTCCGGGACTAGCGGGGTCTGGACACATTACACAGATACGCAGTATTTT
CDR3aa: CASSSGTSGVWTHYTDTQYF
v_gene: TRBV10-1
d_gene: TRBD2
len: 20
abundance: few
j_gene: TRBJ2-3

CDR3nt: TGTGCCAGCAGCTCCACCCCGATCACAGATTTTTACGAGCAGTACTTC
CDR3aa: CASSSTPITDFYEQYF
v_gene: TRBV13
d_gene: NA
len: 16
abundance: NA
j_gene: TRBJ2-7

CDR3nt: TGTGCCAGCAGTTTATCTTATCGGTCGGCAGGGATGGACGAGCAGTACTTC
CDR3aa: CASSLSYRSAGMDEQYF
v_gene: TRBV27
d_gene: NA
len: 17
abundance: NA
j_gene: TRBJ2-7

CDR3nt: TGTGCCAGCAGCGCCGGGGCTATACTAGTTTGGGTCAAAAACATTCAGTACTTC
CDR3aa: CASSAGAILVWVKNIQYF
v_gene: TRBV5-4
d_gene: NA
len: 18
abundance: NA
j_gene: TRBJ2-4

CDR3nt: TGCGCCAGCAGCCAAGATGCCGCGGGGGTGAGCTACGAGCAGTACTTC
CDR3aa: CASSQDAAGVSYEQYF
v_gene: TRBV4-1
d_gene: TRBD2
len: 16
abundance: few
j_gene: TRBJ2-7

CDR3nt: TGTGCCAGCAGGAGGACGGTCGCGAACACCGGGGAGCTGTTTTTT
CDR3aa: CASRRTVANTGELFF
v_gene: TRBV6-5
d_gene: NA
len: 15
abundance: few
j_gene: TRBJ2-2

CDR3nt: TGTGCCAGCAGCGCGGGGGTAGCGGGGGGATTCGATACGCAGTATTTT
CDR3aa: CASSAGVAGGFDTQYF
v_gene: TRBV25-1
d_gene: TRBD2
len: 16
abundance: NA
j_gene: TRBJ2-3

CDR3nt: TGTGCCATCAGAGACACAGGCTCCTCCTACGAGCAGTACTTC
CDR3aa: CAIRDTGSSYEQYF
v_gene: TRBV10-3
d_gene: NA
len: 14
abundance: once
j_gene: TRBJ2-7

CDR3nt: TGCGCCAGCAGCTTCGTCGGTCAAGGAAACACCATATATTTT
CDR3aa: CASSFVGQGNTIYF
v_gene: TRBV5-1
d_gene: NA
len: 14
abundance: NA
j_gene: TRBJ1-3

CDR3nt: TGTGCCAGCAGTAGTACAGGAAATTCACCCCTCCACTTT
CDR3aa: CASSSTGNSPLHF
v_gene: TRBV6-5
d_gene: NA
len: 13
abundance: NA
j_gene: TRBJ1-6

CDR3nt: TGTGCCAGCATGGCCGTTCTCTATAATTCACCCCTCCACTTT
CDR3aa: CASMAVLYNSPLHF
v_gene: TRBV6-5
d_gene: NA
len: 14
abundance: few
j_gene: TRBJ1-6

CDR3nt: TGTGCCTGGAGTAAAGGGCCCCGAGGTGGGTTT
CDR3aa: CAWSKGPRGGF
v_gene: TRBV30
d_gene: NA
len: 11
abundance: medium-sized
j_gene: TRBJ1-6